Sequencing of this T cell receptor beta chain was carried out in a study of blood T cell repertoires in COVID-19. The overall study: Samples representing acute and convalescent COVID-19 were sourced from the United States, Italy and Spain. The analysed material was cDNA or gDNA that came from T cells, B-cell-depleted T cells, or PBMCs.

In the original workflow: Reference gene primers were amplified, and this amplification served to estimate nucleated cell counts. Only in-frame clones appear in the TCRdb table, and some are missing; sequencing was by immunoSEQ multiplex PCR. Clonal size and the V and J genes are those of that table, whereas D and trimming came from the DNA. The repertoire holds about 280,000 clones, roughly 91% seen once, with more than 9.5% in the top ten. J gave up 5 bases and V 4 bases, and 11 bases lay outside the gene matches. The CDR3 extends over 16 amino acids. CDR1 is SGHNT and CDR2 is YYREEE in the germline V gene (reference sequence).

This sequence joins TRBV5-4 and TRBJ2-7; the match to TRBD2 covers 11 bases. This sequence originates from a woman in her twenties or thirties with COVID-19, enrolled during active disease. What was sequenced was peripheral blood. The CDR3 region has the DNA TGTGCCAGCAGCACGGCAGTAGCGGGGGGGAGGCACGAGCAGTACTTC. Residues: CASSTAVAGGRHEQYF.